The T cell receptor beta chain described here comes from a study of T-cell reconstitution after alpha-beta-depleted transplantation in children. Regarding the study as a whole: T-cell numbers and diversity one year post-transplant derived largely from freshly generated T cells. About two months after transplant, alpha-beta T cells reportedly came from several hundred expanded graft clones. Where some patients showed high TCRbeta diversity at day 60, it came from recipient T cells and thymic progenitors that had survived.

The junction had 12 bases not matched to a gene; V was cut back by 4 bases and J by 3 bases. There are 17 residues in the CDR3. The germline gives CDR1 MGHDK, CDR2 SYGVNS. As concerns this clonotype: What it binds is not known. A much larger clone sits a single nucleotide away, making a read error possible.

Library preparation (for TCRbeta) was performed with unique molecular identifiers. Each CDR3 protein gets one entry after TCRdb re-called the PCR reads with MiXCR. Of about 300,000 distinct CDR3 sequences in the sample, around 10% were seen once. V and J are TRBV25-1 and TRBJ2-3, with 8 bases identical to TRBD2. This receptor was identified in a boy under two years old with acute myeloid leukemia, due to receive a stem cell transplant. This specimen consisted of PBMCs, obtained before TCRalphabeta/CD19-depleted stem cell transplant. The CDR3 coding sequence is TGTGCCAGCAGTGGGGGAGGGAGCGGGAGCGTTACAGATACGCAGTATTTT. It specifies CASSGGGSGSVTDTQYF.